A single sample gave rise to the 10 T cell receptor beta chains below, sequenced in a study of breast tumors, draining lymph nodes, adjacent tissues. Breast cancer patients provided tissue from their axillary draining lymph nodes. TCRdb redid the calling of the multiplex PCR reads with MiXCR, one entry per CDR3 protein. The table records approximately 280,000 distinct CDR3 sequences, over 25% of them present only once. The sample comprised axillary lymph node tissue. Receptor source: a female donor with breast cancer. Some clones in this sample may be carry-over from other donors' samples.

The gene calls are TRBV5-4 and TRBJ2-1; maybe TRBD2 (5 bases). Germline V gene lookup returns CDR1 SGHNT and CDR2 YYREEE (reference sequence). There are 15 residues in the CDR3. Trimming removed 0 bases at V and 3 bases at J, with 10 bases between. The CDR3 bases are TGTGCCAGCAGCTTGGAGGCTAGCTACTACAATGAGCAGTTCTTC. It yields the protein CASSLEASYYNEQFF.

The chain combines TRBV7-9 with TRBJ2-7, with D tentatively TRBD2 (5 bases). The germline CDR1 and CDR2 sequences are SEHNR and FQNEAQ (reference sequence). The CDR3 consists of 16 residues. Trimming stripped 1 base from V and 0 bases from J, with 13 bases between. The CDR3 nucleotides are TGTGCCAGCAGCTTAGTACCTCCGGGATTCTCCTACGAGCAGTACTTC. Translation: CASSLVPPGFSYEQYF.

The V call is TRBV30, the J call TRBJ2-1; a possible D gene is TRBD1 (6 bases). The ends were cut back, 5 bases at V and 0 bases at J, with 8 bases in the middle. The CDR3 covers 13 residues. The germline CDR1 and CDR2 sequences are GTSNPN and SVGIG (reference sequence). CDR3 amino acids: CAWQGSSYNEQFF. The CDR3 nucleotides read TGTGCCTGGCAGGGGAGCTCCTACAATGAGCAGTTCTTC.

The gene calls are TRBV11-1 and TRBJ1-2; 8 bases fit TRBD1. The CDR3 extends over 14 amino acids. Germline V gene data show CDR1 as SGHAT and CDR2 as FQDESV (reference sequence). V lost 5 bases to trimming and J lost 4 bases; unmatched junction nucleotides: 6. The DNA of the CDR3 is TGTGCCAGCAGCCCGTACAGGGGGAGCTATGGCTACACCTTC. Translating it yields CASSPYRGSYGYTF. The complete variable domain, with remaining parts taken from reference TRBV11-1 and TRBJ1-2, reads EAEVAQSPRYKITEKSQAVAFWCDPISGHATLYWYRQILGQGPELLVQFQDESVVDDSQLPKDRFSAERLKGVDSTLKIQPAELGDSAMYLCASSPYRGSYGYTFGSGTRLTVV.

This clonotype has ten or more counts. This sequence joins TRBV20-1 and TRBJ2-7; 9 bases match TRBD2. The CDR3 has 14 amino acids. Germline CDR1 and CDR2: DFQATT and SNEGSKA (reference sequence). V shed 5 bases and J 2 bases; nucleotides not matched to a gene: 7. CDR3 in DNA: TGCAGTGCTTTACCGGGACTAGCAGCCTACGAGCAGTACTTC. Amino acids: CSALPGLAAYEQYF.

Note on this clonotype: Just one base apart from a much larger clone, this may be a read error. This sequence joins TRBV11-1 and TRBJ2-6; 8 bases agree with TRBD1. The CDR3 runs to 19 residues. Germline CDR1 and CDR2: SGHAT and FQDESV (reference sequence). The junction had 15 bases not matched to a gene; V was cut back by 5 bases and J by 3 bases. DNA of the CDR3: TGTGCCAGCAGCGGAATCCAGGGGGCTTACTCGAGTGGGGCCAACGTCCTGACTTTC. It encodes CASSGIQGAYSSGANVLTF.

This chain joins TRBV29-1 and TRBJ2-4, with 8 bases lining up with TRBD1. Germline CDR1 reads SQVTM; CDR2 reads ANQGSEA. V was clipped by 5 bases and J by 0 bases; unmatched bases: 9. This CDR3 is 16 amino acids long. CDR3 region: CSVRGTGLIAKNIQYF. The CDR3, as DNA: TGCAGCGTTAGGGGGACAGGACTGATAGCCAAAAACATTCAGTACTTC. The full variable domain, its missing parts supplied by reference TRBV29-1 and TRBJ2-4, is SAVISQKPSRDICQRGTSLTIQCQVDSQVTMMFWYRQQPGQSLTLIATANQGSEATYESGFVIDKFPISRPNLTFSTLTVSNMSPEDSSIYLCSVRGTGLIAKNIQYFGAGTRLSVL.

This clonotype has ten or more counts. The V and J genes are TRBV30 and TRBJ1-6; no firm D call. The CDR3 covers 13 residues. Per the germline V gene, CDR1 is GTSNPN and CDR2 is SVGIG (reference sequence). Trimming took off 1 base at V and 4 bases at J, with 5 bases between the two ends. DNA for the CDR3: TGTGCCTGGAGTGCACAGTATAATTCACCCCTCCACTTT. The encoded protein is CAWSAQYNSPLHF.

Remarks on this clonotype: A much more abundant neighbour one base away suggests this may be a read error. The chain has TRBV7-4 and TRBJ2-7, with TRBD1 as a possible D gene (5 bases). The CDR3 extends over 17 amino acids. Germline V gene lookup returns CDR1 SGHVT and CDR2 SQSDAQ. The CDR3 spells CASSLCLFLIWGYQQYF. CDR3 bases: TGTGCCAGCAGCTTATGTCTCTTTCTCATCTGGGGCTACCAGCAGTACTTC.

The sample holds many counts of this clonotype. The rearrangement links TRBV12-3 or TRBV12-4 to TRBJ2-6, with a tentative D call TRBD2 (6 bases). V was clipped by 6 bases and J by 0 bases, with 9 bases between them. The CDR3 has 15 residues. Here the CDR3 reads CASRGDFSGANVLTF. In DNA form, the CDR3 reads TGTGCCAGCAGGGGGGACTTCTCTGGGGCCAACGTCCTGACTTTC.